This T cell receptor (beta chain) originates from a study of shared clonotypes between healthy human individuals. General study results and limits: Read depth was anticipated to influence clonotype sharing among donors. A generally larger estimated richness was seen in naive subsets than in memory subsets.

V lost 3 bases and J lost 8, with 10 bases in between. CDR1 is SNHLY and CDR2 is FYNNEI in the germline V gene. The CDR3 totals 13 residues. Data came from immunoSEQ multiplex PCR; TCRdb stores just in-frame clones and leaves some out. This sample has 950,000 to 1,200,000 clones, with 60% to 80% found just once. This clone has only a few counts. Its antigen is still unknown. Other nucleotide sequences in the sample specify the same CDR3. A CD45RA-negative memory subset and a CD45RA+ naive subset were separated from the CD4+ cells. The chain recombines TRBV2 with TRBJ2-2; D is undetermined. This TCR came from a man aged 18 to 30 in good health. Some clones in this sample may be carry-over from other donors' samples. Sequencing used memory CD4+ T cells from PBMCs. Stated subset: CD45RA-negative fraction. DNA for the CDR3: TGTGCCAGCAGTGAGGTAGCAGCGGGGGAGCTGTTTTTT. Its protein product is CASSEVAAGELFF.